This TCR beta chain was recorded in a study of cytomegalovirus exposure and HLA in healthy donors. Study findings and constraints: Presence/absence analyses assumed roughly uniform sequencing depth across donors, which may not hold. There were 160 or so TCR beta chains listed as cytomegalovirus-associated. Earlier findings revealed that most TCR beta V segments proved productive either about 90% or about 30% of the time.

PCR used 60 Vbeta primers and 13 Jbeta primers. The table came from immunoSEQ multiplex PCR; TCRdb's copy has only in-frame clones and leaves some out. This sample yields about 140,000 clones, of which about 10% are seen a single time; 1.8% belongs to the top ten. The V end was cut by 2 bases, the J end by 7 bases, with 14 bases between. CDR3 length equals 14 residues. Per germline, CDR1 SQVTM and CDR2 ANQGSEA. This clone has a handful of counts. Its antigen is unknown. Source material: PBMCs. The rearrangement joins TRBV29-1 to TRBJ1-4; D gene ambiguous. The sequence was collected from a man aged 50 to 60 in good health and CMV-seronegative. CDR3 region: CSVELGKEVEKLFF. CDR3 DNA sequence: TGCAGCGTTGAACTGGGCAAGGAGGTTGAAAAACTGTTTTTT.